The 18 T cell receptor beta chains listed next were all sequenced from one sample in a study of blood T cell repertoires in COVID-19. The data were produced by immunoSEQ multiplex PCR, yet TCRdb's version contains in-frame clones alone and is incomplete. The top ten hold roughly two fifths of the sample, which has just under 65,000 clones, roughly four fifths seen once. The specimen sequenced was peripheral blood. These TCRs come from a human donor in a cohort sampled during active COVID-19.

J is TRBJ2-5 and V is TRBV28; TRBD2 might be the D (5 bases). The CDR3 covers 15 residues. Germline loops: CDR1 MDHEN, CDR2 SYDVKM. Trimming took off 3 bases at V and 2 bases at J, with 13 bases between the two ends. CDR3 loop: CASSFSGILQETQYF. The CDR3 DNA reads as TGTGCCAGCAGTTTCAGCGGCATACTACAAGAGACCCAGTACTTC.

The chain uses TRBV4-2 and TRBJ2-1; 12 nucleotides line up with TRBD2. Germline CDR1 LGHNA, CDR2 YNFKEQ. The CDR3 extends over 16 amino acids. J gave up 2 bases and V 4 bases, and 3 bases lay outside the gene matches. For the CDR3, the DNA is TGTGCCAGCAGCCTTAGACTAGCGGGGGCCTACAATGAGCAGTTCTTC. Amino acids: CASSLRLAGAYNEQFF.

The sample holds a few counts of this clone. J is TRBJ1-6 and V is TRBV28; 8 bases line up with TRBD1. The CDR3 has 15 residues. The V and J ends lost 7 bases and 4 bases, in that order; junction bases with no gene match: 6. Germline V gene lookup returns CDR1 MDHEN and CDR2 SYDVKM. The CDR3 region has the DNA TGTGCCAGCATGGGACAGGAGACTTATAATTCACCCCTCCACTTT. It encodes CASMGQETYNSPLHF.

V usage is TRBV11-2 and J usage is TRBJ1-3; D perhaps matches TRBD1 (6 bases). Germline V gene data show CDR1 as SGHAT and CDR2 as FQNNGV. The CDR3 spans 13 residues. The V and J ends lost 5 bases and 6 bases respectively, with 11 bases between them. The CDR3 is CASSTNRENTIYF. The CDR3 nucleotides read TGTGCCAGCAGCACCAACAGGGAAAACACCATATATTTT.

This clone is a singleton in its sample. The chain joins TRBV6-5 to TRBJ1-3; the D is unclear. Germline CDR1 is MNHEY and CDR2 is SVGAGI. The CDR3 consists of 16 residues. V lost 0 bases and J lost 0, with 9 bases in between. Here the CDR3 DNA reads TGTGCCAGCAGTTACTCGCCGTTTAGCTCTGGAAACACCATATATTTT. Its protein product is CASSYSPFSSGNTIYF.

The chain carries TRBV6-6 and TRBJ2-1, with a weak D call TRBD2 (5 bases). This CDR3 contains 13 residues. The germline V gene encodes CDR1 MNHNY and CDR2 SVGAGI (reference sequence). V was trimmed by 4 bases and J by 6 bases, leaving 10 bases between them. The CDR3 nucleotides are TGTGCCAGCAGTTTCGGACTCTTCAATGAGCAGTTCTTC. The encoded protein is CASSFGLFNEQFF.

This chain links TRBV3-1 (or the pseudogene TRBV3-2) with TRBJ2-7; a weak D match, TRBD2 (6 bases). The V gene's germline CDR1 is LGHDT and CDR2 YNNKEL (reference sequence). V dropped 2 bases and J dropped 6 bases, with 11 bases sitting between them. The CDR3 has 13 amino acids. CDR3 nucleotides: TGTGCCAGCAGCCAACTACCGGAGGGCGAGCAGTACTTC. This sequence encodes CASSQLPEGEQYF.

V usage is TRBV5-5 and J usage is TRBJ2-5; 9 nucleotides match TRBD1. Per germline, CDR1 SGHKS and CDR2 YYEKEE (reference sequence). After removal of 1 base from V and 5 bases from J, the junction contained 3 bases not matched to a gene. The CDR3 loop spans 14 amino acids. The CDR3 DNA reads TGTGCCAGCAGCTTGCGGGACAGGGCGGAGACCCAGTACTTC. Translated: CASSLRDRAETQYF.

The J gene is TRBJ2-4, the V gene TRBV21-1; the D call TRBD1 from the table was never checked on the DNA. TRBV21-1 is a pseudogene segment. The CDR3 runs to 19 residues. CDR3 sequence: CASSPTQGADPHCKNIQYF. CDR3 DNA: TGTGCCAGCAGCCCTACTCAGGGGGCAGACCCACATTGCAAAAACATTCAGTACTTC.

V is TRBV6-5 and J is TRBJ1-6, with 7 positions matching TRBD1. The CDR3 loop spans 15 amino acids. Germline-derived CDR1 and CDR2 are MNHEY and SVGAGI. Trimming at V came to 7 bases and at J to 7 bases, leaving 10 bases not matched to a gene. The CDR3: CASTQQGMGNSPLHF. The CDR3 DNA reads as TGTGCCAGCACCCAACAGGGGATGGGGAATTCACCCCTCCACTTT.

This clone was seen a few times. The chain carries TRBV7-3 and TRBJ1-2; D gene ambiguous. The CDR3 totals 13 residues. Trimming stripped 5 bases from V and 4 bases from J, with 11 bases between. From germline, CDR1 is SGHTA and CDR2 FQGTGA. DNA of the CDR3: TGTGCCAGCAGCCGCGGGTCTCCCTATGGCTACACCTTC. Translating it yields CASSRGSPYGYTF.

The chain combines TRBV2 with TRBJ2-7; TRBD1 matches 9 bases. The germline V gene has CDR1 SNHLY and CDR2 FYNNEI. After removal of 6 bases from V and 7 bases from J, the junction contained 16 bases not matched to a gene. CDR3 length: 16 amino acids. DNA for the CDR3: TGTGCCAGCAGGGAAACCTACAGGGGGCGCTTGAATGAGCAGTACTTC. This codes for CASRETYRGRLNEQYF.

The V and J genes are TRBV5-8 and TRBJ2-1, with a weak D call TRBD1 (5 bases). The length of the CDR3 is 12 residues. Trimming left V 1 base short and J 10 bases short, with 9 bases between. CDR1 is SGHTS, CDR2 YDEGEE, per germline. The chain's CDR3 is CASSLKGQEQFF. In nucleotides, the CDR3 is TGTGCCAGCAGCTTGAAGGGGCAGGAGCAGTTCTTC.

CDR3 amino acids: CASSTGAGGVYNEQFF. CDR3 coding DNA: TGTGCCAGTTCGACAGGGGCCGGGGGAGTCTACAATGAGCAGTTCTTC. This chain connects TRBV27 to TRBJ2-1, with TRBD1 matching over 8 bases. CDR1 MNHEY and CDR2 SMNVEV come from the germline V gene (reference sequence). J was trimmed by 3 bases and V by 9 bases; bases with no gene match: 13. There are 16 residues in the CDR3.

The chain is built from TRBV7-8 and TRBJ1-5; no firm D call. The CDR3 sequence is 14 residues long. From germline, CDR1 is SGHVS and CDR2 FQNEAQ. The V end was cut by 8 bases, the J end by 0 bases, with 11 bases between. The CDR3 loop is CASAILRSNQPQHF. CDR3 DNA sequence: TGTGCCAGCGCCATACTCCGTAGCAATCAGCCCCAGCATTTT.

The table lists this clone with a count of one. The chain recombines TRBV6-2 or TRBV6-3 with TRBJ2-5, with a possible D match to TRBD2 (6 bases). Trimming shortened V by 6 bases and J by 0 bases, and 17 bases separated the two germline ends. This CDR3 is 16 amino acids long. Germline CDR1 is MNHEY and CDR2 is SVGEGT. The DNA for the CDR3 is TGTGCCAGCAGCCCGGGGAGGCGGCCCAACCAAGAGACCCAGTACTTC. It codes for CASSPGRRPNQETQYF.

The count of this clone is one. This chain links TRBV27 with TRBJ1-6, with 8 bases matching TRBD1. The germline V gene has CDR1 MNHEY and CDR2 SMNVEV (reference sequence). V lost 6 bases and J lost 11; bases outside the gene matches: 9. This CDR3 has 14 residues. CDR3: CASRPLRQGTPLHF. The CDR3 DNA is TGTGCCAGCAGACCACTAAGACAGGGGACACCCCTCCACTTT.

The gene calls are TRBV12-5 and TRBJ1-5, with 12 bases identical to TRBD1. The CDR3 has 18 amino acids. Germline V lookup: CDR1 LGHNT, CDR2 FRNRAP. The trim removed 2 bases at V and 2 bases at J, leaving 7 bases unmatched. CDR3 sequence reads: CASGLLPGTGGRNQPQHF. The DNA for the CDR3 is TGTGCTAGTGGTTTGTTGCCCGGGACAGGGGGCCGCAATCAGCCCCAGCATTTT.